Listed below are T cell receptor beta chains from one sample, sequenced in a study of blood T cells in healthy people across ages. Via MiXCR, TCRdb re-called the 5' RACE reads, giving one row per CDR3 protein. This table has 650,000 to 800,000 distinct CDR3 sequences, approximately 44% appearing once. Input material: blood. Receptors were obtained from a man aged 55 to 69 in good health. Each CDR3 is given with its conserved first and last residue. D genes are given only for firm matches. The size of a clone is reported for some rows only, either as once, few or many, or as a class for expanded clones.

D | J | V | size | CDR3 | DNA
. | TRBJ2-5 | TRBV5-5 | few | CASSGLRGRETQYF | TGTGCCAGCAGCGGCCTGCGAGGAAGGGAGACCCAGTACTTC
. | TRBJ1-1 | TRBV18 | few | CASSPRTLNTEAFF | TGTGCCAGCTCACCGAGGACGCTGAACACTGAAGCTTTCTTT
. | TRBJ1-2 | TRBV4-3 | . | CASSQDRSGEEYGYTF | TGCGCCAGCAGCCAAGATCGGAGCGGAGAGGAGTATGGCTACACCTTC
TRBD1 | TRBJ2-7 | TRBV6-6 | few | CASSGQADGEQYF | TGTGCCAGCAGTGGACAGGCAGACGGCGAGCAGTACTTC
. | TRBJ2-1 | TRBV9 | . | CASSQRGISYNEQFF | TGTGCCAGCAGCCAAAGGGGGATATCCTACAATGAGCAGTTCTTC
TRBD1 | TRBJ1-2 | TRBV18 | . | CASSPLGTVHAYGYTF | TGTGCCAGCTCACCATTAGGGACAGTTCACGCCTATGGCTACACCTTC
. | TRBJ2-7 | TRBV21-1 | few | CASSKKAGARGEIYEQYF | TGTGCCAGCAGCAAAAAGGCAGGGGCGAGAGGAGAGATCTACGAGCAGTACTTC
. | TRBJ2-6 | TRBV5-1 | . | CASSLYPGANVLTF | TGCGCCAGCAGCTTGTATCCTGGGGCCAACGTCCTGACTTTC
. | TRBJ2-7 | TRBV4-1 | . | CASSQAGAQYF | TGCGCCAGCAGCCAAGCGGGTGCTCAGTACTTC
. | TRBJ1-2 | TRBV15 | . | CATSRRGREGGYTF | TGTGCCACCAGCAGACGGGGCAGGGAGGGTGGCTACACCTTC
. | TRBJ1-1 | TRBV6-2/TRBV6-3 | few | CASSYSNPTSRMNTEAFF | TGTGCCAGCAGTTACTCGAATCCGACAAGCCGGATGAACACTGAAGCTTTCTTT
. | TRBJ2-4 | TRBV5-4 | . | CASSLAQGRGSKNIQYF | TGTGCCAGCAGCTTGGCCCAGGGGCGGGGGAGCAAAAACATTCAGTACTTC
TRBD1 | TRBJ2-7 | TRBV7-9 | few | CASSFTGGEQYF | TGTGCCAGCAGCTTTACAGGGGGCGAGCAGTACTTC
. | TRBJ2-6 | TRBV7-8 | . | CASSWEGPSGANVLTF | TGTGCCAGCAGCTGGGAAGGACCCTCTGGGGCCAACGTCCTGACTTTC
TRBD1 | TRBJ2-7 | TRBV7-9 | . | CASSSRDRLTYEQYF | TGTGCCAGCAGCTCCCGGGACAGGCTGACCTACGAGCAGTACTTC
TRBD2 | TRBJ2-3 | TRBV7-6 | few | CASSPSGLADTQYF | TGTGCCAGCAGCCCCAGCGGACTAGCAGATACGCAGTATTTT
TRBD2 | TRBJ2-1 | TRBV6-2/TRBV6-3 | few | CASTGPDPGLAGPYNEQFF | TGTGCCAGCACAGGCCCCGACCCGGGACTAGCGGGGCCATACAATGAGCAGTTCTTC
. | TRBJ2-1 | TRBV30 | . | CAWGLRATYNEQFF | TGTGCCTGGGGTCTTAGAGCAACCTACAATGAGCAGTTCTTC
. | TRBJ2-7 | TRBV4-1 | . | CASSQGDGTYEQYF | TGCGCCAGCAGCCAAGGGGACGGTACCTACGAGCAGTACTTC
. | TRBJ2-1 | TRBV10-2 | . | CASGVGSHNEQFF | TGCGCCAGCGGAGTAGGGTCCCACAATGAGCAGTTCTTC
. | TRBJ2-3 | TRBV13 | . | CASSTRFQTDTQYF | TGTGCCAGCAGCACCCGGTTTCAGACAGATACGCAGTATTTT
. | TRBJ1-3 | TRBV28 | . | CASSPWAVNSGNTIYF | TGTGCCAGCAGTCCCTGGGCGGTCAACTCTGGAAACACCATATATTTT
TRBD2 | TRBJ2-7 | TRBV7-2 | few | CASSTRPTSGGYEQYF | TGTGCCAGCAGCACCAGGCCAACTAGCGGGGGGTACGAGCAGTACTTC
. | TRBJ2-1 | TRBV6-2/TRBV6-3 | few | CASTKTGYNEQFF | TGTGCCAGTACAAAGACAGGTTACAATGAGCAGTTCTTC
TRBD1 | TRBJ2-7 | TRBV18 | . | CASSTGTDGVEQYF | TGTGCCAGCTCGACCGGGACAGACGGCGTCGAGCAGTACTTC
TRBD2 | TRBJ2-3 | TRBV29-1 | few | CSVEESSGRSTDTQYF | TGCAGCGTTGAAGAGTCTAGCGGGAGGTCCACAGATACGCAGTATTTT
. | TRBJ2-6 | TRBV12-3/TRBV12-4 | . | CASSFGTGRSSGANVLTF | TGTGCCAGCAGTTTTGGAACAGGGCGGAGCTCTGGGGCCAACGTCCTGACTTTC
. | TRBJ1-6 | TRBV6-2/TRBV6-3 | few | CASRGGQDNSPLHF | TGTGCCAGCAGGGGGGGGCAGGATAATTCACCCCTCCACTTT
TRBD2 | TRBJ2-1 | TRBV6-6 | . | CASSYSWTSGDYNEQFF | TGTGCCAGCAGTTACTCTTGGACTAGCGGGGACTACAATGAGCAGTTCTTC
TRBD2 | TRBJ2-1 | TRBV6-1 | few | CASNARGGTYNEQFF | TGTGCCAGCAACGCCCGGGGGGGGACCTACAATGAGCAGTTCTTC
TRBD1 | TRBJ1-1 | TRBV7-9 | few | CASSSTGETEAFF | TGTGCCAGCAGCAGTACAGGGGAAACTGAAGCTTTCTTT
. | TRBJ1-1 | TRBV10-3 | . | CATQGGDTEAFF | TGTGCCACTCAGGGTGGGGACACTGAAGCTTTCTTT
TRBD2 | TRBJ2-7 | TRBV7-8 | . | CASGGVSDEQYF | TGTGCCAGCGGGGGGGTCTCCGACGAGCAGTACTTC
TRBD1 | TRBJ1-1 | TRBV5-1 | . | CASSPTGTGMVHTEAFF | TGCGCCAGCAGCCCCACCGGGACAGGGATGGTTCACACTGAAGCTTTCTTT
TRBD1 | TRBJ1-1 | TRBV6-5 | . | CASSTLGQGWHTEAFF | TGTGCCAGCAGCACCCTCGGACAGGGATGGCACACTGAAGCTTTCTTT
. | TRBJ2-3 | TRBV5-1 | . | CASSLMGVRTDTQYF | TGCGCCAGCAGCTTGATGGGAGTTCGCACAGATACGCAGTATTTT
. | TRBJ2-7 | TRBV6-2/TRBV6-3 | . | CASMAVPLDEQYF | TGTGCCAGCATGGCCGTCCCTTTGGACGAGCAGTACTTC
TRBD1 | TRBJ2-6 | TRBV9 | few | CASSVVPGQGAGANVLTF | TGTGCCAGCAGCGTAGTTCCGGGACAGGGCGCTGGGGCCAACGTCCTGACTTTC
. | TRBJ2-3 | TRBV7-2 | . | CASSFLSGTSETQYF | TGTGCCAGCAGCTTCCTGTCCGGGACCTCTGAGACGCAGTATTTT
TRBD1 | TRBJ2-3 | TRBV25-1 | few | CASSEPTGFNIRTDTQYF | TGTGCCAGCAGTGAACCGACAGGGTTTAATATTCGCACAGATACGCAGTATTTT
. | TRBJ2-3 | TRBV7-2 | . | CASSFLLDDTQYF | TGTGCCAGCAGCTTTCTTTTGGACGATACGCAGTATTTT
. | TRBJ2-3 | TRBV18 | . | CASSLLGTANTDTQYF | TGTGCCAGCTCGCTACTCGGGACGGCCAACACAGATACGCAGTATTTT
. | TRBJ1-1 | TRBV5-1 | . | CASSLGFGGANTEAFF | TGCGCCAGCAGCTTGGGATTTGGGGGCGCAAATACTGAAGCTTTCTTT
. | TRBJ2-5 | TRBV21-1 | many | CASSPRQGGYVWDQETQYF | TGTGCCAGCAGCCCGCGACAGGGGGGTTACGTGTGGGACCAAGAGACCCAGTACTTC
. | TRBJ1-5 | TRBV27 | many | CASRDGGNQPQHF | TGTGCCAGCAGAGATGGGGGCAATCAGCCCCAGCATTTT
TRBD1 | TRBJ2-4 | TRBV15 | . | CATSITGQGLAKSIQYF | TGTGCCACCAGCATAACCGGACAGGGTTTAGCCAAAAGCATTCAGTACTTC
TRBD1 | TRBJ2-1 | TRBV3-1 | . | CASSMRQGLDNEQFF | TGTGCCAGCAGCATGCGACAGGGGTTGGATAATGAGCAGTTCTTC
TRBD1 | TRBJ1-4 | TRBV20-1 | . | CSARDREKLFF | TGCAGTGCGAGGGACAGAGAAAAACTGTTTTTT
TRBD1 | TRBJ2-5 | TRBV4-3 | few | CASSQSKQGLGETQYF | TGCGCCAGCAGCCAATCCAAACAGGGGCTCGGAGAGACCCAGTACTTC
. | TRBJ2-1 | TRBV20-1 | few | CSARTDRNPYGEQFF | TGCAGTGCTAGAACTGACAGAAACCCATACGGTGAGCAGTTCTTC